A selection of T cell receptor beta chains follows, all from one sample in a study of blood T cell repertoires in COVID-19. Sequencing was performed with immunoSEQ multiplex PCR; in TCRdb, only in-frame clones are kept and a portion is missing. The table has approximately 340,000 clones, 83% seen once. The sequencing sample was made of peripheral blood. Receptors were obtained from a man aged 25 to 40 with active or convalescent COVID-19. The CDR3 runs from the conserved cysteine through the conserved F or W. The D gene is left open where the match is weak. Rows may omit the clone size; those that give it use once, few, many or a size class.

V	D	J	size	DNA	CDR3
TRBV12-5	TRBD1	TRBJ1-1	-	TGTGCTAGTGGTTTGGTAGCACGACAGGGGAACACTGAAGCTTTCTTT	CASGLVARQGNTEAFF
TRBV19	-	TRBJ1-6	-	TGTGCCAGTAGCATTTCAGGGTCTCCCCACGGTAGTTCACCCCTCCACTTT	CASSISGSPHGSSPLHF
TRBV30	-	TRBJ1-1	-	TGTGCCTGGAGTGGATTGTCCCGGGTTCAGAACACTGAAGCTTTCTTT	CAWSGLSRVQNTEAFF
TRBV23-1	TRBD2	TRBJ2-7	-	TGCGCCAGCAGTCAATACGAGCGGGGGAGGGAGCAGTACTTC	CASSQYERGREQYF
TRBV7-9	TRBD2	TRBJ2-3	-	TGTGCCAGCAGCTTCATACTAGCGGGAGGAGCGCAGTATTTT	CASSFILAGGAQYF
TRBV24-1	TRBD2	TRBJ2-1	many	TGTGCCACCAGTGATTTGGGAGCGGGGGCCACTAGACATGAGCAGTTCTTC	CATSDLGAGATRHEQFF
TRBV28	-	TRBJ2-1	-	TGTGCCAGCAGTTTCGCACAGGGAAGCAATGAGCAGTTCTTC	CASSFAQGSNEQFF
TRBV4-1	TRBD1	TRBJ1-1	-	TGCGCCAGCAGACAGACAGGGAGGAGCACTGAAGCTTTCTTT	CASRQTGRSTEAFF
TRBV4-3	-	TRBJ1-5	-	TGCGCCAGCAGCCCCGACAGGATCCAGCCCCAGCATTTT	CASSPDRIQPQHF
TRBV11-3	-	TRBJ2-7	few	TGTGCCAGCAGCTTCGGACTCGGATCCTACGAGCAGTACTTC	CASSFGLGSYEQYF
TRBV12-3/TRBV12-4	TRBD2	TRBJ2-1	-	TGTGCGACAAGTAGAAGCGGGGGGGCAGAGCAGTTCTTC	CATSRSGGAEQFF
TRBV7-9	-	TRBJ1-1	-	TGTGCCAGCAGCTTAGAAGGGGGTGAAGCTTTCTTT	CASSLEGGEAFF
TRBV2	-	TRBJ1-4	once	TGTGCCGGCGGAGTGGGTACTAATGAAAAACTGTTTTTT	CAGGVGTNEKLFF
TRBV19	-	TRBJ1-3	-	TGTGCCAGTTCGGCTAGGGAGAACTCTGGAAACACCATATATTTT	CASSARENSGNTIYF
TRBV12-3/TRBV12-4	-	TRBJ1-1	-	TGTGCCAGCAGTTTAAGGGGACTCCCAGAAGCTTTCTTT	CASSLRGLPEAFF
TRBV7-9	-	TRBJ1-1	-	TGTGCCAGCAGCCGAGATATGAACACTGAAGCTTTCTTT	CASSRDMNTEAFF
TRBV7-8	TRBD2	TRBJ2-5	-	TGTGCCAGCACCCTAGAAGCGGGAGGGCCTATGGAACAAGAGACCCAGTACTTC	CASTLEAGGPMEQETQYF
TRBV2	-	TRBJ2-2	-	TGTGCCAGCAGTGAAATCAGGGTAAACACCGGGGAGCTGTTTTTT	CASSEIRVNTGELFF
TRBV5-1	-	TRBJ2-5	-	TGCGCCAGCAGCTTGGGTGCAGTAGAGACCCAGTACTTC	CASSLGAVETQYF
TRBV7-9	-	TRBJ1-3	few	TGTGCCAGCAGCTTAGTGGGCTTTGGAAACACCATATATTTT	CASSLVGFGNTIYF
TRBV12-3/TRBV12-4	-	TRBJ1-4	-	TGTGCCAGCAACGGTGAAAAACTGTTTTTT	CASNGEKLFF
TRBV5-1	-	TRBJ1-1	-	TGCGCCAGCGGCGACTTGATGAACACTGAAGCTTTCTTT	CASGDLMNTEAFF
TRBV5-6	-	TRBJ1-2	-	TGTGCCAGCAGCTCGACAGAGCCCACCGGCCGGCACTATGGCTACACCTTC	CASSSTEPTGRHYGYTF
TRBV2	TRBD2	TRBJ2-7	-	TGTGCCAGCACCGACAGGACTAGCGGGGGTTCCCTCTACGAGCAGTACTTC	CASTDRTSGGSLYEQYF
TRBV7-6	-	TRBJ2-2	-	TGTGCCAGCAGCTCACCGGAGGGCGCCGGGGAGCTGTTTTTT	CASSSPEGAGELFF
TRBV6-5	-	TRBJ1-1	-	TGTGCCAGCAGGCCCCCGGGACACGGAAACACTGAAGCTTTCTTT	CASRPPGHGNTEAFF
TRBV11-2	TRBD1	TRBJ2-3	-	TGTGCCAGCAGCTTACGGACAGGGGGCGCAGGAAGTAGCACAGATACGCAGTATTTT	CASSLRTGGAGSSTDTQYF
TRBV27	-	TRBJ1-1	-	TGTGCCAGCCGCCACACGGGGAACACTGAAGCTTTCTTT	CASRHTGNTEAFF
TRBV12-5	-	TRBJ1-2	-	TGTGCTAGTGGCTCCCGGGGAGATGTAGCTAACTATGGCTACACCTTC	CASGSRGDVANYGYTF
TRBV2	TRBD1	TRBJ1-5	-	TGTGCCAGCAGTCGCAGGGGGGCTCCCAATCAGCCCCAGCATTTT	CASSRRGAPNQPQHF
TRBV3-1/TRBV3-2	-	TRBJ2-1	-	TGTGCCAGCAGCCAACTGAGGGAGCGGTTCTTC	CASSQLRERFF
TRBV9	-	TRBJ2-7	-	TGTGCCAGCAGCGTAGGCTTTTGGGCCGGCGAGCAGTACTTC	CASSVGFWAGEQYF
TRBV28	TRBD2	TRBJ2-1	-	TGTGCCAGCAGTTTTTTGTTGGTGACTAGCGGGAGGTTAAATGAGCAGTTCTTC	CASSFLLVTSGRLNEQFF
TRBV6-5	TRBD1	TRBJ1-1	-	TGTGCCAGCAGTTACCTTATGACAGGGACTGAAGCTTTCTTT	CASSYLMTGTEAFF
TRBV2	TRBD1	TRBJ1-2	-	TGTGCCAGCAGGGGACAGGAGCCCTATGGCTACACCTTC	CASRGQEPYGYTF
TRBV7-9	-	TRBJ2-3	-	TGTGCCAGCAGCTTACAGGGCGCGAGCACAGATACGCAGTATTTT	CASSLQGASTDTQYF
TRBV27	TRBD2	TRBJ2-1	-	TGTGCCAGCAGTTTAATCGGGACTAGCGGGGTAACCTACAATGAGCAGTTCTTC	CASSLIGTSGVTYNEQFF
TRBV2	-	TRBJ1-5	-	TGTGCCAGCCAAGTGGAGGGCAATCAGCCCCAGCATTTT	CASQVEGNQPQHF
TRBV2	TRBD2	TRBJ2-1	-	TGTGCCAGCAGGAGAATTGGGACTAGCTACAATGAGCAGTTCTTC	CASRRIGTSYNEQFF
TRBV19	TRBD1	TRBJ1-1	-	TGTGCCAGTAGTATGTGGACAGGGGCAAACACTGAAGCTTTCTTT	CASSMWTGANTEAFF
TRBV5-1	TRBD2	TRBJ2-1	-	TGCGCCAGCAGCTCGCTAGCGGGGGGATACAATGAGCAGTTCTTC	CASSSLAGGYNEQFF
TRBV7-9	-	TRBJ2-3	-	TGTGCCAGCAGCTCCAGGGGTCCAGATACGCAGTATTTT	CASSSRGPDTQYF
TRBV19	TRBD1	TRBJ1-5	few	TGTGCCAGTAGTGCCCGGGACAGCTTTTTACTTAATCAGCCCCAGCATTTT	CASSARDSFLLNQPQHF
TRBV2	TRBD2	TRBJ2-2	-	TGTGCCAGCATGGGGGGGACGAACACCGGGGAGCTGTTTTTT	CASMGGTNTGELFF
TRBV27	-	TRBJ2-7	-	TGTGCCAGCAGTTACGCGATAGTGGGACTCGCCGAGAGAGTTGAGCAGTACTTC	CASSYAIVGLAERVEQYF
TRBV5-4	-	TRBJ1-6	-	TGTGCCAGCAGCTTAATGAGCTCCTATAATTCACCCCTCCACTTT	CASSLMSSYNSPLHF